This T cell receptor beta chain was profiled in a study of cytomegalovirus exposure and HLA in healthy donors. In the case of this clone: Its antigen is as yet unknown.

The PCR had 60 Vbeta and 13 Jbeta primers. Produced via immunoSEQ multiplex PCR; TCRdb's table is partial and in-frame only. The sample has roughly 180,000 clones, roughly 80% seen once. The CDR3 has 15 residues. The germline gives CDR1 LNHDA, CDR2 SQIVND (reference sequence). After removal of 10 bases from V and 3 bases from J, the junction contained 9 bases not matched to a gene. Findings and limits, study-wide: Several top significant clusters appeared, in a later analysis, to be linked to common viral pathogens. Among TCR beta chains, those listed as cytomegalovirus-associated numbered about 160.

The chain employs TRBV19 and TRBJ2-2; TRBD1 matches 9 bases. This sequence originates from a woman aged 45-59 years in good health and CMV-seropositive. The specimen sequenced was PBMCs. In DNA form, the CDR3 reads TGTGCCACCGGGACAGGGTTTGGAGACACCGGGGAGCTGTTTTTT. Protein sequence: CATGTGFGDTGELFF.